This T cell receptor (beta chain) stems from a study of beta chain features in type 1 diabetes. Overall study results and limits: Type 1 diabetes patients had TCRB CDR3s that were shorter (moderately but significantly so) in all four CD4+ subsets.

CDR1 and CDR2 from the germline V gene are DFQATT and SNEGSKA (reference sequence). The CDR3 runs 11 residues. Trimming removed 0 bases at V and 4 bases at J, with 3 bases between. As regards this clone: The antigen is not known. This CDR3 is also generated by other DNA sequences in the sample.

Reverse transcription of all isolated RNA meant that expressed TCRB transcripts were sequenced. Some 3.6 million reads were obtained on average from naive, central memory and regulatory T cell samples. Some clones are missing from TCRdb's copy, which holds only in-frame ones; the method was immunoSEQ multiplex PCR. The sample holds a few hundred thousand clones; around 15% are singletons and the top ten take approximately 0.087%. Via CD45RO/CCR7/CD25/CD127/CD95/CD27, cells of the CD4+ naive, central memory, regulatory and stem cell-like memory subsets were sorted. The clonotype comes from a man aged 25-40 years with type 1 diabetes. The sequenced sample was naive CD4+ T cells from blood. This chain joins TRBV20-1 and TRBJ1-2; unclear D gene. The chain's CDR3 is CSAREGYGYTF. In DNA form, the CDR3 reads TGCAGTGCTAGAGAGGGCTATGGCTACACCTTC.